This TCR beta chain was profiled in a study of cytomegalovirus exposure and HLA in healthy donors. Study-level points and caveats: Reported findings show TCR beta sequences accurately forecast HLA-A and HLA-B alleles in most subjects. A later analysis reportedly identified an Asian-associated ancestry cluster as carrying fewer N-insertions than the roughly 700-donor mean.

In regard to this clone: Its antigen is undetermined.

PCR involved 60 Vbeta and 13 Jbeta primers. Per the authors' pipeline: Later, 80 million or so unique TCR beta chains were counted in an analysis, and about 10 million of them were shared. Sequencing was performed with immunoSEQ multiplex PCR; in TCRdb, only in-frame clones are kept and a portion is missing. D and trimming come from the DNA, and the V and J calls and clone size come from that table. The sample comprises about 90,000 clones, about three quarters of which are singletons, and 4.5% to 5.5% rests with the top ten. The CDR3 totals 16 residues. Germline lookup yields CDR1 SGHVS and CDR2 FQNEAQ. V lost 6 bases and J lost 6; bases outside the gene matches: 16.

J is TRBJ2-7 and V is TRBV7-8, with 8 bases that match TRBD2. Sequencing used PBMCs. The sequence was obtained from a middle-aged woman in good health and CMV-seropositive. CDR3 sequence reads: CASRIEGGRTSGEQYF. In DNA, the CDR3 is TGTGCCAGCAGAATAGAGGGCGGGAGGACCTCCGGCGAGCAGTACTTC.